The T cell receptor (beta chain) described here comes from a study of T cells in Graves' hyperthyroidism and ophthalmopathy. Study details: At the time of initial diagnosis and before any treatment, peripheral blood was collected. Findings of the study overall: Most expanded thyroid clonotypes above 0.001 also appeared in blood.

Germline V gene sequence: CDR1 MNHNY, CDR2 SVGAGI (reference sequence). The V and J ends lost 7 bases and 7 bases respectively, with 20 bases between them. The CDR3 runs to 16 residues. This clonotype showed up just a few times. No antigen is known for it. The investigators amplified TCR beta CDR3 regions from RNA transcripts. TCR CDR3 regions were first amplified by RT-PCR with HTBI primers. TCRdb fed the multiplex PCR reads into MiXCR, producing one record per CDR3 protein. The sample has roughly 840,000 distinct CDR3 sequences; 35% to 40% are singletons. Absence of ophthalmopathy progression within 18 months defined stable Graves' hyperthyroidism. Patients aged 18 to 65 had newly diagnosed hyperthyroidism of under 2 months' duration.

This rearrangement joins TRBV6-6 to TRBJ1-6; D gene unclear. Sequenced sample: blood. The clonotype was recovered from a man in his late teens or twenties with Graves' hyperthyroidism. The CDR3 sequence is CASTGGQSMGNSPLHF. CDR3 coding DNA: TGTGCCAGCACCGGTGGCCAGTCTATGGGGAATTCACCCCTCCACTTT.